A single sample is the source of the 24 T cell receptor beta chains below, sequenced in a study of human T cells and chemical hapten exposure. Time point given: pre-sensitization, week 0. Described treatment: therapeutic diphenylcyclopropenone sensitization with weekly scalp DPC. TCRdb recomputed calls from the RACE reads with MiXCR, one row per CDR3 protein. Of 300,000 to 400,000 distinct CDR3 sequences listed, approximately 5% are singletons. Sequenced here: whole blood, sampled in connection with sensitization to the hapten diphenylcyclopropenone (DPC). Receptor source: a woman aged 50 to 60 with alopecia areata. Some clones in this sample may be carry-over from other donors' samples.

CDR3 in DNA: TGCAGTGCCCCCAATGCCAGGGATCACAATCAGCCCCAGCATTTT. It translates to CSAPNARDHNQPQHF. The V and J genes are TRBV20-1 and TRBJ1-5; a possible D gene is TRBD1 (5 bases). The V gene's germline CDR1 is DFQATT and CDR2 SNEGSKA (reference sequence). The V gene lost 6 bases and the J gene lost 3 bases, with 18 bases spanning the gap. The CDR3 runs 15 residues.

This clonotype was counted at least ten times. The rearrangement links TRBV18 to TRBJ1-5; TRBD1 aligns across 9 bases. CDR1 and CDR2 from the germline V gene are KGHSH and LQKENI. Germline trimming cut 3 bases from V and 6 bases from J; bases unmatched to any gene: 9. The CDR3 runs 16 residues. Here the CDR3 DNA reads TGTGCCAGCTCACCTACGGACAGGGGAAGTCGTCAGCCCCAGCATTTT. Translated: CASSPTDRGSRQPQHF. Full variable domain (missing parts from reference TRBV18 and TRBJ1-5): NAGVMQNPRHLVRRRGQEARLRCSPMKGHSHVYWYRQLPEEGLKFMVYLQKENIIDESGMPKERFSAEFPKEGPSILRIQQVVRGDSAAYFCASSPTDRGSRQPQHFGDGTRLSIL.

This clonotype was seen a handful of times. This chain uses TRBV6-1 with TRBJ1-2; no clear D gene. The CDR3 loop spans 14 amino acids. From germline, CDR1 is MNHNS and CDR2 SASEGT. V was pared by 5 bases and J by 3 bases, with 13 bases between. CDR3 bases: TGTGCCAGCAGTAAGGGTCCTCAGGACTATGGCTACACCTTC. Protein sequence: CASSKGPQDYGYTF.

At least ten counts were recorded for this clonotype. The V and J genes are TRBV7-9 and TRBJ1-5; D is possibly TRBD1 (6 bases). The germline gives CDR1 SEHNR, CDR2 FQNEAQ (reference sequence). V dropped 4 bases and J dropped 0 bases, with 10 bases sitting between them. This CDR3 region has 15 residues. The CDR3 loop is CASSSDSYSNQPQHF. Written as DNA, the CDR3 is TGTGCCAGCAGCTCGGACAGTTATAGCAATCAGCCCCAGCATTTT. Looking up the rest from reference TRBV7-9 and TRBJ1-5 gives the full variable domain: DTGVSQNPRHKITKRGQNVTFRCDPISEHNRLYWYRQTLGQGPEFLTYFQNEAQLEKSRLLSDRFSAERPKGSFSTLEIQRTEQGDSAMYLCASSSDSYSNQPQHFGDGTRLSIL.

This clonotype was observed many times. The rearrangement joins TRBV7-9 to TRBJ2-1, with 8 bases matching TRBD1. Germline assignment: CDR1 SEHNR and CDR2 FQNEAQ (reference sequence). Germline trimming cut 4 bases from V and 8 bases from J; bases unmatched to any gene: 4. There are 13 residues in the CDR3. CDR3 sequence reads: CASSSSGGYEQFF. In nucleotides, the CDR3 is TGTGCCAGCAGCTCCTCAGGGGGCTATGAGCAGTTCTTC.

This clonotype was picked up many times. The V call is TRBV5-1, the J call TRBJ2-3; weak D call: TRBD1 (5 bases). In germline, CDR1 is SGHRS, CDR2 YFSETQ. Trimming cost V 3 bases and J 6 bases, with 14 bases left between them. This CDR3 region has 14 residues. CDR3 DNA: TGCGCCAGCAGCTCGTCGACAGACCCTGATACGCAGTATTTT. Protein sequence: CASSSSTDPDTQYF.

This clonotype appeared a few times. Possible read error: a much larger clone is one base away. The chain links TRBV12-3 or TRBV12-4 to TRBJ2-3; D is perhaps TRBD2 (6 bases). This CDR3 is 13 amino acids long. V was shortened by 6 bases and J by 2 bases, with 9 bases between the two germline ends. The CDR3 protein is CASRRDFTDTQYF. Here the CDR3 DNA reads TGTGCCAGCAGGCGGGACTTCACAGATACGCAGTATTTT.

This clonotype has just a few counts. The gene calls are TRBV29-1 and TRBJ2-7; D uncertain. The CDR3 runs 13 residues. The V and J ends lost 4 bases and 2 bases respectively, with 12 bases between them. Germline V gene lookup returns CDR1 SQVTM and CDR2 ANQGSEA. In DNA, the CDR3 is TGCAGCGTTGTGGAAGTGGATCCCTACGAGCAGTACTTC. Translated, it gives CSVVEVDPYEQYF.

The chain has TRBV12-3 or TRBV12-4 and TRBJ1-6; D gene unclear. The CDR3 length is 13 residues. V was pared by 2 bases and J by 8 bases, with 7 bases between. Written as DNA, the CDR3 is TGTGCCAGCAGTTTAAACACCTATTCACCCCTCCACTTT. This translates into CASSLNTYSPLHF.

This clonotype appeared many times. V and J are TRBV20-1 and TRBJ2-7; possibly TRBD1 for D (5 bases). V gave up 2 bases and J gave up 0 bases, with 8 bases separating them. The CDR3 loop spans 13 amino acids. Germline CDR1 and CDR2: DFQATT and SNEGSKA (reference sequence). The CDR3, as DNA: TGCAGTGCTAGACCAGACAGCTCCTACGAGCAGTACTTC. Amino acids: CSARPDSSYEQYF.

Many counts were recorded for this clonotype. V and J are TRBV7-9 and TRBJ2-3, with 12 bases aligning to TRBD2. From germline, CDR1 is SEHNR and CDR2 FQNEAQ (reference sequence). V lost 6 bases, J lost 1 base, and 20 bases stayed unmatched. There are 21 residues in the CDR3. The CDR3 coding sequence is TGTGCCAGCAGACGAGCCGGTTTGTCGAGACTAGCGGGAGTCGGCACAGATACGCAGTATTTT. This gives the protein CASRRAGLSRLAGVGTDTQYF.

This chain joins TRBV7-9 and TRBJ2-5, with D uncertain. Trimming removed 4 bases at V and 5 bases at J, with 14 bases between. Germline V gene lookup returns CDR1 SEHNR and CDR2 FQNEAQ (reference sequence). This CDR3 contains 14 residues. CDR3 in DNA: TGTGCCAGCAGCTCCCCCGGGTCCTTGGAGACCCAGTACTTC. This gives the protein CASSSPGSLETQYF.

About this clonotype: A much larger clone differs by one base, so this may be a read error. V is TRBV23-1 and J is TRBJ2-5; 10 positions agree with TRBD1. TRBV23-1 falls under the ORF class, with uncertain function. J lost 4 bases, V lost 1 base, and 9 bases had no gene match. CDR3 length: 17 amino acids. CDR3 in DNA: TGCGCCAGCAGTCAATTGGACAGGGGGTGCGGGCGAGAGACCCAGTACTTC. Its protein product is CASSQLDRGCGRETQYF.

The rearrangement uses TRBV6-6 and TRBJ2-2; TRBD2 matches at 9 bases. The CDR3 is 17 residues long. Per the germline V gene, CDR1 is MNHNY and CDR2 is SVGAGI (reference sequence). The V gene end was trimmed by 4 bases and the J gene end by 5 bases; junction bases not matched to a gene: 11. CDR3 residues: CASSSMGLAGLTGELFF. The CDR3 DNA sequence: TGTGCCAGCAGTTCCATGGGGCTAGCGGGATTGACCGGGGAGCTGTTTTTT.

This clonotype showed up just a few times. J is TRBJ1-1 and V is TRBV9; D is possibly TRBD1 (6 bases). The V end was cut by 4 bases, the J end by 4 bases, with 14 bases between. The V gene's germline CDR1 is SGDLS and CDR2 YYNGEE. This CDR3 is built from 14 residues. The CDR3 coding sequence is TGTGCCAGCAGCAGAACCGGACAGAGCACTGAAGCTTTCTTT. Amino acids: CASSRTGQSTEAFF.

This clonotype showed up many times. The chain employs TRBV7-9 and TRBJ2-5, with 12 positions matching TRBD1. The CDR3 is 18 amino acids. Trimming cost V 3 bases and J 5 bases; bases outside gene matches: 13. Germline loops: CDR1 SEHNR, CDR2 FQNEAQ (reference sequence). In DNA, the CDR3 is TGTGCCAGCAGCTTTGGTCCGGGACAGGGGGCCGTACGGGAGACCCAGTACTTC. Protein product: CASSFGPGQGAVRETQYF.

The chain carries TRBV9 and TRBJ2-3; D might be TRBD1 or TRBD2, each matching 6 bases. The CDR3 runs to 16 residues. V dropped 4 bases and J dropped 1 base, with 16 bases sitting between them. CDR1 is SGDLS, CDR2 YYNGEE, per germline. The CDR3 bases are TGTGCCAGCAGCCCCCCGGTCGGGGGCCGCACAGATACGCAGTATTTT. It encodes CASSPPVGGRTDTQYF.

J is TRBJ2-7 and V is TRBV29-1; D call uncertain. The CDR3 is 14 amino acids. Trimming cost V 4 bases and J 0 bases, with 13 bases left between them. From germline, CDR1 is SQVTM and CDR2 ANQGSEA. The CDR3 spells CSVAARQSSYEQYF. The CDR3 DNA is TGCAGCGTTGCCGCCCGGCAGAGCTCCTACGAGCAGTACTTC.

This clonotype occurred many times. This sequence joins TRBV12-3 or TRBV12-4 and TRBJ1-1, with 8 bases matching TRBD1. Trimming cost V 6 bases and J 11 bases; bases outside gene matches: 8. The CDR3 extends over 12 amino acids. The CDR3 loop is CASRGTGGRAFF. The CDR3 DNA reads as TGTGCCAGCAGGGGGACAGGTGGCCGGGCTTTCTTT.

Only one count was recorded for this clonotype. This may be a read error: a much more frequent sequence differs by one nucleotide. J is TRBJ2-1 and V is TRBV24-1; 11 nucleotides align to TRBD1. CDR3 length: 15 residues. Germline-derived CDR1 and CDR2 are KGHDR and SFDVKD. J gave up 8 bases and V 4 bases, and 6 bases lay outside the gene matches. The CDR3 coding sequence is TGTGCCACCAGTGAGATGGACAGGGGGCGCGATGAGCAGTTCTTC. It encodes CATSEMDRGRDEQFF.

This clonotype was counted at least ten times. The chain carries TRBV28 and TRBJ2-7, with 10 bases lining up with TRBD1. Germline V lookup: CDR1 MDHEN, CDR2 SYDVKM. V shed 1 base and J 2 bases; nucleotides not matched to a gene: 2. The CDR3 runs to 15 residues. The CDR3 DNA sequence: TGTGCCAGCAGTTTATTTGGACAGGGGGCCTACGAGCAGTACTTC. It yields the protein CASSLFGQGAYEQYF.

This clonotype has only a few counts. The rearrangement links TRBV29-1 to TRBJ1-1; no firm D call. Germline assignment: CDR1 SQVTM and CDR2 ANQGSEA. V lost 7 bases and J lost 5, with 17 bases in between. The CDR3 has 13 residues. The CDR3 sequence: CSATPVRETEAFF. The CDR3 nucleotides read TGCAGCGCCACCCCAGTGAGGGAGACTGAAGCTTTCTTT.

This clonotype was found many times. V gene TRBV4-2 combines with J gene TRBJ2-1; TRBD1 matches at 7 bases. The CDR3 is 13 residues long. V lost 4 bases and J lost 12; bases outside the gene matches: 9. Germline values: CDR1 LGHNA, CDR2 YNFKEQ. CDR3 amino acids: CASSRPGQPWQFF. The CDR3 DNA follows: TGTGCCAGCAGCCGCCCGGGACAGCCGTGGCAGTTCTTC.

In its sample, this clonotype was seen many times. The chain combines TRBV6-5 with TRBJ1-1; 9 bases align to TRBD1. Germline V gene lookup returns CDR1 MNHEY and CDR2 SVGAGI. The length of the CDR3 is 13 residues. The trim removed 6 bases at V and 10 bases at J, leaving 9 bases unmatched. CDR3 sequence (DNA): TGTGCCAGCAGCCTCCCCGCGACAGGGGGAGCTTTCTTT. Its protein is CASSLPATGGAFF.